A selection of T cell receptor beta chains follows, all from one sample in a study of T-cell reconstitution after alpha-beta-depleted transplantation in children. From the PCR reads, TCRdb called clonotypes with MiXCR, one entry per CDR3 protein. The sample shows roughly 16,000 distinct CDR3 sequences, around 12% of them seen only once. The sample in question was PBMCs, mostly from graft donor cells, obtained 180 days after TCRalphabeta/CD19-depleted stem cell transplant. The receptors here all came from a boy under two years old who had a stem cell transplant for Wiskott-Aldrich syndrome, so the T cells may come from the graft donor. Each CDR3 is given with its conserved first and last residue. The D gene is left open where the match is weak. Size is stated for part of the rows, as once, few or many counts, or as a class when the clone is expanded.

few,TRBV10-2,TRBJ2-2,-,CASSAPSPPNTGELFF,TGCGCCAGCAGTGCCCCTAGCCCCCCGAACACCGGGGAGCTGTTTTTT
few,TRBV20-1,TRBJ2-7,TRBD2,CSAGTDLSSGRSYEQYF,TGCAGCGCTGGGACTGATTTATCTAGCGGGAGGTCTTACGAGCAGTACTTC
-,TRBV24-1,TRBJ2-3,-,CAASDLYTDTQYF,TGTGCGGCCAGTGATTTGTATACAGATACGCAGTATTTT
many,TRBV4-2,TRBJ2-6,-,CASSQVISGANVLTF,TGTGCCAGCAGCCAAGTTATCTCTGGGGCCAACGTCCTGACTTTC
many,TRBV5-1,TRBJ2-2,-,CASRSGTHNTGELFF,TGCGCCAGCAGATCCGGGACTCATAACACCGGGGAGCTGTTTTTT
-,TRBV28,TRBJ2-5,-,CASSSWGVQETQYF,TGTGCCAGCAGTTCTTGGGGGGTCCAAGAGACCCAGTACTTC
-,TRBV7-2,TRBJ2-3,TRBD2,CASQRGSTDTQYF,TGTGCCAGCCAGCGGGGCAGCACAGATACGCAGTATTTT
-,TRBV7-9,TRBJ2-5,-,CASSPEGREQETQYF,TGTGCCAGCAGCCCAGAGGGAAGGGAACAAGAGACCCAGTACTTC
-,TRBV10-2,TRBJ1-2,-,CASSEWEGYYDYTF,TGCGCCAGCAGTGAGTGGGAAGGTTACTATGACTACACCTTC
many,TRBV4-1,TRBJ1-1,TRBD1,CASSHPPGQGSLTEAFF,TGCGCCAGCAGCCACCCCCCGGGACAGGGGTCTCTCACTGAAGCTTTCTTT
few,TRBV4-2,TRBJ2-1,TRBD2,CASSQAGGIYMNEQFF,TGTGCCAGCAGCCAAGCGGGGGGAATCTACATGAATGAGCAGTTCTTC
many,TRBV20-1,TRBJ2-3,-,CSAPRRDTQYF,TGCAGTGCACCAAGGCGGGATACGCAGTATTTT
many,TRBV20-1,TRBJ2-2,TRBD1,CSADRTGTGAGGELFF,TGCAGTGCTGATCGTACCGGGACAGGGGCTGGCGGGGAGCTGTTTTTT
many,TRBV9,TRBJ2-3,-,CASSVFKARSTRDTQYF,TGTGCCAGCAGCGTATTTAAGGCTAGATCAACCCGAGATACGCAGTATTTT
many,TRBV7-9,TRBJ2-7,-,CASSLEHAFTFYEQYF,TGTGCCAGCAGCTTAGAACACGCTTTCACTTTCTACGAGCAGTACTTC
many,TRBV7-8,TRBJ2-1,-,CASSLGDSSYNEQFF,TGTGCCAGCAGCTTAGGAGACAGCTCCTACAATGAGCAGTTCTTC
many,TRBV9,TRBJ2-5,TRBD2,CASSARLAGSKETQYF,TGTGCCAGCAGCGCTAGACTAGCGGGGTCCAAAGAGACCCAGTACTTC
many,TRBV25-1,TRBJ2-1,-,CASSGLEGLGHEQFF,TGTGCCAGCAGTGGTCTCGAGGGCTTGGGTCATGAGCAGTTCTTC
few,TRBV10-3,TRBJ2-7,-,CAIRGDGGEQYF,TGTGCCATCAGGGGGGACGGCGGGGAGCAGTACTTC
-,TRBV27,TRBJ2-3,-,CASSVWEQGTDTQYF,TGTGCCAGCAGTGTTTGGGAACAGGGCACAGATACGCAGTATTTT
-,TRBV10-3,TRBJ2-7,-,CAISERAGPGVGIGAVHEQYF,TGTGCCATCAGTGAAAGGGCGGGCCCGGGGGTCGGAATTGGGGCCGTCCACGAGCAGTACTTC
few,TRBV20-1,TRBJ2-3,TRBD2,CSASIVSGRSDTQYF,TGCAGTGCTAGCATAGTGAGCGGGAGGTCAGATACGCAGTATTTT
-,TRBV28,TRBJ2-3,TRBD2,CASSLMGGADTQYF,TGTGCCAGCAGTCTCATGGGGGGGGCAGATACGCAGTATTTT
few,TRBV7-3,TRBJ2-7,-,CASSPTPGGYEQYF,TGTGCCAGCAGCCCAACTCCGGGCGGCTACGAGCAGTACTTC
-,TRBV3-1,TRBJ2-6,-,CASSQGGESGANVLTF,TGTGCCAGCAGCCAAGGGGGGGAATCTGGGGCCAACGTCCTGACTTTC
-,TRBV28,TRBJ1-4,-,CASSLGATNEKLFF,TGTGCCAGCAGTTTGGGGGCAACTAATGAAAAACTGTTTTTT
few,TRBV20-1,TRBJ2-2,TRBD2,CSAIGLASPADTGELFF,TGCAGTGCTATAGGACTAGCGTCTCCGGCGGACACCGGGGAGCTGTTTTTT
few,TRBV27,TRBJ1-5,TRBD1,CASSARGQDINSNQPQHF,TGTGCCAGCAGTGCTCGAGGACAGGATATTAATAGCAATCAGCCCCAGCATTTT
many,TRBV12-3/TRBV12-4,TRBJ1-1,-,CASSLEGWTEAFF,TGTGCCAGCAGTTTAGAGGGGTGGACTGAAGCTTTCTTT
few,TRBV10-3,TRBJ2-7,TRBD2,CAISEVGLAGSYEQYF,TGTGCCATCAGTGAGGTTGGCCTAGCGGGGTCCTACGAGCAGTACTTC
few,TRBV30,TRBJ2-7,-,CAIHARGPYEQYF,TGTGCTATCCACGCCAGGGGACCCTACGAGCAGTACTTC
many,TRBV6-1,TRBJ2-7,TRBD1,CASSEAWTGRGYEQYF,TGTGCCAGCAGTGAAGCTTGGACAGGACGCGGCTACGAGCAGTACTTC
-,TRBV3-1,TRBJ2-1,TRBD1,CASTFGQVYNEQFF,TGTGCCAGCACCTTCGGACAGGTATACAATGAGCAGTTCTTC
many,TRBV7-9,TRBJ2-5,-,CASSFRAAQETQYF,TGTGCCAGCAGCTTTCGAGCGGCGCAAGAGACCCAGTACTTC
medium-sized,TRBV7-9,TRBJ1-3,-,CASSFTGAGNTIYF,TGTGCCAGCAGCTTTACAGGAGCTGGAAACACCATATATTTT
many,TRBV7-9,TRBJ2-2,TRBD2,CASSLAGGLTNTGELFF,TGTGCCAGCAGCTTAGCCGGGGGGTTAACGAACACCGGGGAGCTGTTTTTT
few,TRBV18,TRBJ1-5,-,CASSPFGVGQHGRPQHF,TGTGCCAGCTCACCATTTGGGGTAGGACAGCACGGGAGGCCCCAGCATTTT
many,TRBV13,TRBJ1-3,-,CASSISNTIYF,TGTGCCAGCAGCATATCTAACACCATATATTTT
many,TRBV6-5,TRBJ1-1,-,CASSLPGRLNTEAFF,TGTGCCAGCAGCCTACCGGGACGACTGAACACTGAAGCTTTCTTT
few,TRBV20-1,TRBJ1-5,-,CSATAAISNQPQHF,TGCAGTGCTACAGCGGCGATTAGCAATCAGCCCCAGCATTTT
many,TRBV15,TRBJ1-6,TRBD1,CATSTGTDGNSPLHF,TGTGCCACCAGTACCGGGACAGATGGTAATTCACCCCTCCACTTT
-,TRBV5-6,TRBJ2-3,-,CASSLVNFPDTQYF,TGTGCCAGCAGCTTGGTGAATTTCCCAGATACGCAGTATTTT
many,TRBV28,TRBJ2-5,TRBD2,CASSRSSGGQETQYF,TGTGCCAGCAGCCGCTCATCGGGGGGCCAAGAGACCCAGTACTTC
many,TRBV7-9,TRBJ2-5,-,CASSPSSRGSQETQYF,TGTGCCAGCAGCCCCTCAAGTCGGGGGTCGCAAGAGACCCAGTACTTC
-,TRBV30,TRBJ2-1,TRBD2,CAWSVLWASGNNEQFF,TGTGCCTGGAGTGTACTTTGGGCTAGCGGAAACAATGAGCAGTTCTTC
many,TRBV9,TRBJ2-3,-,CASSVLGWTTDTQYF,TGTGCCAGCAGCGTACTCGGGTGGACCACAGATACGCAGTATTTT
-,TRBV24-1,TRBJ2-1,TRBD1,CATSDLGEGQGNEQFF,TGTGCCACCAGTGATTTGGGGGAGGGACAGGGGAATGAGCAGTTCTTC
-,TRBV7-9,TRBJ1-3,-,CASSVYRKSGNTIYF,TGTGCCAGCAGCGTATACAGGAAATCTGGAAACACCATATATTTT
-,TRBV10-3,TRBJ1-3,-,CATTRGQGGNTIYF,TGTGCCACCACAAGGGGCCAGGGGGGAAACACCATATATTTT